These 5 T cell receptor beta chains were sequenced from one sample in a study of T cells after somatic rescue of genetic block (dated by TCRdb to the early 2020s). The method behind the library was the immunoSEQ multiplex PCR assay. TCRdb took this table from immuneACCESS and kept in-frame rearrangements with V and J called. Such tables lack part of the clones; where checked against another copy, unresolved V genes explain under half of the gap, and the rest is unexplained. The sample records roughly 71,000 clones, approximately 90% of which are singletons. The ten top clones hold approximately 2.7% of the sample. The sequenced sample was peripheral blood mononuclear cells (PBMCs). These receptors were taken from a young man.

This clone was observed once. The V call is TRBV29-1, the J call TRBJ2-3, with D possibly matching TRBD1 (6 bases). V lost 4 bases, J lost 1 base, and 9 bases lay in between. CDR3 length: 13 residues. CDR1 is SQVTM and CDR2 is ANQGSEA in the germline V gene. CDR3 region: CSVVAGGTDTQYF. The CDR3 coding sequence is TGCAGCGTTGTTGCAGGGGGCACAGATACGCAGTATTTT.

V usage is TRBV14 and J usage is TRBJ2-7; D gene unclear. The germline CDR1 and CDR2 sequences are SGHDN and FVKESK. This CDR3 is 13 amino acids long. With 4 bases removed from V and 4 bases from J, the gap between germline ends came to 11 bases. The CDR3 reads CASSLYNSYEQYF. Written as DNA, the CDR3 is TGTGCCAGCAGCCTTTATAACAGTTACGAGCAGTACTTC.

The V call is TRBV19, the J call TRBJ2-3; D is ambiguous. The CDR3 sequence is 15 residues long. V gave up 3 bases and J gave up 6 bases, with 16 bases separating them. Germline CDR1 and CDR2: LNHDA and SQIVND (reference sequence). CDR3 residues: CASSINIPTFDTQYF. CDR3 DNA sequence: TGTGCCAGTAGTATTAACATACCGACGTTTGATACGCAGTATTTT.

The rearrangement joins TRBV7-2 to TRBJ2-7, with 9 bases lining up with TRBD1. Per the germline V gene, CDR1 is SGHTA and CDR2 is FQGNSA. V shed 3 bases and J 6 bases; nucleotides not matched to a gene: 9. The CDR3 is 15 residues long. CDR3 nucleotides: TGTGCCAGCAGCTTCTCCGGGACAGGGAGTCCCGAGCAGTACTTC. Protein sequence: CASSFSGTGSPEQYF.

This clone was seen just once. The CDR3 nucleotides read TGTGCCAGTAGTATGACAGGGAGCTACGAGCAGTACTTC. Amino acids: CASSMTGSYEQYF. The rearrangement uses TRBV19 and TRBJ2-7, with 7 bases aligning to TRBD1. V trimming: 3 bases; J trimming: 3 bases; junction bases outside the gene matches: 2. The CDR3 totals 13 residues. Germline CDR1 is LNHDA and CDR2 is SQIVND (reference sequence).